Described below is a single T cell receptor (beta chain) sequence and its context. The specificity of this receptor is unknown. The entry originates in a study of cytomegalovirus exposure and HLA in healthy donors (dated by TCRdb to 2016 to 2017). About the study as a whole: According to an earlier analysis of several hundred of the donors, some 170 million T cells yielded 120 million or so unique TCR beta sequences and about 280 Gb of sequence data. An early release covering over 500 HLA-typed donors comprised around 300 gigabases of sequencing data and approximately 80 million unique TCR sequences. Of the 300 to 500 genotyped donors, approximately 81% were placed in the genetic ancestry cluster associated with self-reported Caucasian donors. The study aimed to test whether cataloging public T cell receptors could reveal signatures of past pathogen exposure. The T cell repertoires of some 670 subjects were profiled by immunosequencing and related to cytomegalovirus serostatus. Besides the first cohort of hundreds of subjects, a separate validation cohort made up of over 95 different subjects was used. To predict cytomegalovirus infection status, the study combined high-throughput TCR immunosequencing, statistical association of individual TCRs with disease status, and machine learning. In a later analysis, previously published TCR beta repertoires from several hundred donors were re-analyzed and high-resolution HLA genotyping was added so that TCR occurrence patterns could be studied. The later analysis used no new phenotypic data to find candidate immune exposures, relying instead on TCR beta sequences and their occurrence across donors. An earlier analysis of approximately 500 of the donors applied high-throughput TCR beta sequencing to assess whether each TCR beta V gene segment acted as functional or pseudogenic. Donor age, sex, ethnicity and CMV serostatus were compiled alongside the repertoire data. In a later genetic analysis, genome-wide SNP genotypes for about 60% of the 666 donors were used, and that subset was treated as a discovery cohort. Every discovery cohort repertoire had been produced on one sequencing platform. HLA typing included class I and class II loci at four-digit resolution. The number of typed donors differed by locus: roughly 620-640 for A, B, C, DRB1 and DQB1; 522 for DQA1; approximately 600 for DPA1; and roughly 450 for DPB1. Because of strong linkage in the cohort, roughly five DR-DQ haplotypes were treated as single units for association and clustering. On average, around 240,000 unique TCR beta nucleotide sequences were sequenced per donor among about 400 genotyped donors of the cohort, with around 19% of those sequences being non-productive. Overall results and qualifications from the work: According to a later analysis, TCR association rates differed among HLA loci, with DRB1 alleles showing the most associated TCRs and HLA-C alleles showing the fewest. In an earlier analysis of some 500 of the donors, most TCR beta V segments appeared in productive rearrangements about 87% or about 30% of the time, broadly matching IMGT annotations. A further reported finding was that TCR beta sequences accurately predicted the HLA-A and HLA-B alleles for most subjects in the first cohort. For the cohort, immune exposure information was limited to CMV serostatus. A cluster of highly shared sequence variants was judged likely to represent a technical artifact of the sequencing pipeline. Linkage disequilibrium might explain the correlated functional status among segregating V segments, but an unknown experimental factor could not be ruled out. According to a later analysis, most CMV-associated TCR beta chains appeared to be HLA-restricted, and the HLA associations seemed to be driven largely by CMV exposure. It was suggested by the authors that the approach could potentially be generalized to other disease states and immunological phenotypes. Some IMGT-functional V segments, including TRBV6-2 and TRBV6-3, could not be told apart with the 87-base-pair reads, so those segments were excluded. Compared with equally common non-associated chains, HLA-associated TCR beta chains in a later analysis were more clonally expanded and had lower generation probabilities. The earlier analysis of fewer than 750 of the donors excluded some 16 rarely observed V segments, including chromosome 9 orphons, because counts were too low. The study gave a list of 150 to 200 TCR beta chains associated with cytomegalovirus. In a later analysis, 16,951 TCR beta sequences were associated with specific HLA alleles at a false discovery rate of 0.05. This cohort had only TCR beta chains sequenced, and the lack of alpha or paired-chain data limited which features could be detected. In both the original and validation cohorts, the classifier was reported to diagnose cytomegalovirus status with high specificity and sensitivity. In vitro tests confirmed that a few of the cytomegalovirus-associated TCR beta chains recognize cytomegalovirus antigens. In a later genetic analysis, a missense DCLRE1C variant was associated with V-gene and J-gene trimming of TCR beta chains, and the association was replicated in an independent cohort. Most TCR sequences were observed very rarely across donors, whereas some public TCRs were present in many individuals. Because HLA typing was unavailable for some donors at each locus, only the typed subset was used in association tests. A later analysis reported that several top co-occurrence clusters appeared linked to parvovirus B19, influenza, CMV and Epstein-Barr virus. A later genetic analysis reported fewer N-insertions in productive TCRs among donors in an Asian-associated ancestry cluster than the roughly 720-donor mean. When HLA alleles, especially DR and DQ, strongly co-occurred, TCR associations were difficult to assign to individual alleles. Presence/absence analyses assumed roughly uniform sequencing depth across donors, an assumption that may not hold.

The cohort comprised approximately 700 healthy bone marrow donors. All cohort members were sampled while nominally healthy, although unrecorded immune exposures were likely present. The donor was CMV seronegative and belonged to the group of under 400 seronegative cohort members. Every donor gave a peripheral blood sample, and the peripheral blood mononuclear cells from that sample were used for TCR beta sequencing. The Qiagen DNeasy Blood Extraction Kit was used to extract genomic DNA from the blood cell samples. To prepare the library, the immunoSEQ multiplex PCR assay was applied. The multiplex PCR relied on a mix of 60 forward primers for TCR Vbeta segments and 13 reverse primers for TCR Jbeta segments. The CDR3 region of rearranged TCR beta genes was amplified from genomic DNA with a multiplex PCR assay. The amplified TCR beta libraries were sequenced on the Illumina HiSeq System as 87-base-pair reads. Per the source publication's procedure: Across the 600 to 700 repertoires, a later analysis counted around 80 million unique TCR beta chains, roughly 11 million of which were shared by at least two donors. Raw reads were error-corrected and collapsed into unique sequences by a nearest-neighbor algorithm in which closely related sequences were merged to remove PCR and sequencing errors. Alignment of CDR3 sequences to IMGT reference sequences was used to assign V, D and J gene segments. For a sequence to be retained, a match of at least six nucleotides was required to both a V gene segment and a J gene segment. A rearrangement was called productive if the CDR3 had no stop codons and remained in frame with V and J, and every other rearrangement was called non-productive. CDR3 was defined by IMGT convention, running from the second conserved V-encoded cysteine to the conserved J-encoded phenylalanine. The earlier analysis of around 640 of the donors excluded sequences that lacked an unambiguous match to a single V gene segment. In an earlier analysis of some 590 of the donors, a V segment was called functional when productive rearrangements were above 56.7%, and segregating when the standard deviation between donors exceeded 5%. To diagnose cytomegalovirus status from the catalog of TCR beta chain sequences, a statistical classification framework was built. V and J gene assignment, in a later analysis, came from comparing TCR nucleotide sequences with IMGT/GENE-DB human TR gene sequences. The TCRdist pipeline was used in a later analysis to assign CDR3 sequences and most-parsimonious VDJ recombination scenarios. In a later analysis, each TCR beta chain was defined by its CDR3 amino acid sequence together with its V-gene family, and reads lacking a unique V-gene family were excluded. A later analysis removed several hundred highly shared, low-generation-probability nucleotide sequences to deal with suspected cross-contamination and a sequencing artifact. A later analysis calculated a clonal expansion index for each public chain from normalized within-repertoire ranks of inferred template counts. Generation probabilities in a later analysis came from a VDJ recombination model fitted to out-of-frame rearrangements, and those results were checked against IGoR. In a later analysis, hypergeometric tests were used to score TCR-TCR, TCR-HLA and TCR-CMV co-occurrence, with a repertoire-size bias correction applied to TCR pairs. A later analysis estimated false discovery rates by permuting HLA or CMV assignments 20 times. A later analysis grouped co-occurring TCRs with DBSCAN, adding TCRdist sequence similarity when clustering within HLA-allele-positive subsets. For co-occurrence clustering, repertoires with fewer than 30,000 or more than 120,000 public chains were excluded, along with five repertoires with anomalous nucleotide sharing. Not all clones reach the TCRdb copy of this immuneACCESS table, which keeps in-frame sequences only. Checked studies attribute under half of the gap to unresolved V genes and leave the rest unexplained. V, J and clone size were drawn from that table, and D and trimming were deduced from the DNA. The sample's own table lists approximately 180,000 clones. Together, the top ten hold roughly 6.7% of the sample.

The germline V gene yields KGHSH for CDR1 and LQKENI for CDR2. Trimming at the junction amounts to 5 bases on V and 0 bases on J, and the germline ends lie 13 bases apart. The CDR3 measures 16 amino acids from cysteine to phenylalanine. The entry retains the CDR3 DNA only, 48 bases that are in frame from base 1. The chain was built from TRBV18 and TRBJ2-2, and TRBD1 may be the D gene, going by 5 matching bases. This sequence was found in a man aged 25-45 years in good health and CMV-seronegative. The sequenced sample was PBMCs. The CDR3 here reads CASSAGIPSNTGELFF. In nucleotide form, the sequence is TGTGCCAGCTCAGCAGGGATACCCTCGAACACCGGGGAGCTGTTTTTT.